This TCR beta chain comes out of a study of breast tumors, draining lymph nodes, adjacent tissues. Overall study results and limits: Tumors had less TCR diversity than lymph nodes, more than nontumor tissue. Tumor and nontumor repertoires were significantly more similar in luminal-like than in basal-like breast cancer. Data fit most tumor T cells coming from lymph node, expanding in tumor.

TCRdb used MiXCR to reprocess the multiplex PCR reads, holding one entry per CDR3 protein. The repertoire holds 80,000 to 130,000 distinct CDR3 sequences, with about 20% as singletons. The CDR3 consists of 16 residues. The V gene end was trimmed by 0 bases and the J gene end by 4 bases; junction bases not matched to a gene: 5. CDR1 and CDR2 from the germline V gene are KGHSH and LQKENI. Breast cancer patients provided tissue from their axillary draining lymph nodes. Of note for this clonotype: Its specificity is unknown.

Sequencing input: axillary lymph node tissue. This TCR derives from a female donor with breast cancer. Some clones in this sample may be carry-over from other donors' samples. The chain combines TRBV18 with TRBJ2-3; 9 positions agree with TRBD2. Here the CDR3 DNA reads TGTGCCAGCTCACCACCGCGCGGGAGGGCCGCAGATACGCAGTATTTT. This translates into CASSPPRGRAADTQYF.